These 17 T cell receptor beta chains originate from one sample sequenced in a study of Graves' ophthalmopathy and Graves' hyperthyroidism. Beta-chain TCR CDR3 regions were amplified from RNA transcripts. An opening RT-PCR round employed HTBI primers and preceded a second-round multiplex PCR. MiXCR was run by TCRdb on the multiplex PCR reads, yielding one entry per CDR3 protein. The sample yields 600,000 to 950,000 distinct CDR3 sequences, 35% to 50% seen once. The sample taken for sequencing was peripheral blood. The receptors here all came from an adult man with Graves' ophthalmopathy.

CDR3 sequence (DNA): TGTGCCAGCAGCATCGGACTAGCGGGAGGAGAGACCCAGTACTTC. Protein: CASSIGLAGGETQYF. The chain joins TRBV7-9 to TRBJ2-5; 14 nucleotides agree with TRBD2. This CDR3 is built from 15 residues. The junction had 3 bases not matched to a gene; V was cut back by 5 bases and J by 4 bases. Germline CDR1 and CDR2: SEHNR and FQNEAQ (reference sequence).

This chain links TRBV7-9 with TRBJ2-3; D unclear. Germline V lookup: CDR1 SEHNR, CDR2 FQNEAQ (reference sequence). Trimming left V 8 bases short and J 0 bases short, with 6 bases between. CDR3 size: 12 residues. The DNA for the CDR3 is TGTGCCAGCGGTGATAGCACAGATACGCAGTATTTT. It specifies CASGDSTDTQYF.

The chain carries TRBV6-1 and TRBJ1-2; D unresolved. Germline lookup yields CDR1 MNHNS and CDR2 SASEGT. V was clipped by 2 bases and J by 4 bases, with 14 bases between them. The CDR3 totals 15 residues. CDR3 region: CASSETGRMSYGYTF. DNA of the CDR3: TGTGCCAGCAGTGAAACGGGTAGAATGTCCTATGGCTACACCTTC.

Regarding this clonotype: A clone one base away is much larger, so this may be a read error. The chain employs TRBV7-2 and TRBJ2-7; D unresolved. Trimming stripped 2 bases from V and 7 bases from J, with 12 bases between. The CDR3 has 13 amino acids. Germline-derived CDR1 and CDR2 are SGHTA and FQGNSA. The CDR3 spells CASSLLEHGEQYF. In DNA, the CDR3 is TGTGCCAGCAGCTTACTAGAGCACGGGGAGCAGTACTTC.

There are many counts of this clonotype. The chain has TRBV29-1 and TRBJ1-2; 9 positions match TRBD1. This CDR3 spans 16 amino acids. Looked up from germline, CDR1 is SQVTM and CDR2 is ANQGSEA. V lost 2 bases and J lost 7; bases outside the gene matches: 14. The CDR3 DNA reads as TGCAGCGTTGAATTTCCGACCGGGACAGGGTCTGTTGGCTACACCTTC. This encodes CSVEFPTGTGSVGYTF. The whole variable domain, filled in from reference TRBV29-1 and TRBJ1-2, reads SAVISQKPSRDICQRGTSLTIQCQVDSQVTMMFWYRQQPGQSLTLIATANQGSEATYESGFVIDKFPISRPNLTFSTLTVSNMSPEDSSIYLCSVEFPTGTGSVGYTFGSGTRLTVV.

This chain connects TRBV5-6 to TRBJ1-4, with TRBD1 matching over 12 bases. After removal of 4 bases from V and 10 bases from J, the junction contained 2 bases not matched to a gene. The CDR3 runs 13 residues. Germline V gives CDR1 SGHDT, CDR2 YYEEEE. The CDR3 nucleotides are TGTGCCAGCAGCCCGGGACAGGGGGCAAAACTGTTTTTT. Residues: CASSPGQGAKLFF.

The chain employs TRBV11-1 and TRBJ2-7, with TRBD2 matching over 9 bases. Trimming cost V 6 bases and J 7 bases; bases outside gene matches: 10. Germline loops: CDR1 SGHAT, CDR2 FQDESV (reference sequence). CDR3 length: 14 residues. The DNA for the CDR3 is TGTGCCAGCAGTGAATGGGATAGCGGGAGAGAGCAGTACTTC. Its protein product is CASSEWDSGREQYF. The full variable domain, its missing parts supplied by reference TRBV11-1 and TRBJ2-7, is EAEVAQSPRYKITEKSQAVAFWCDPISGHATLYWYRQILGQGPELLVQFQDESVVDDSQLPKDRFSAERLKGVDSTLKIQPAELGDSAMYLCASSEWDSGREQYFGPGTRLTVT.

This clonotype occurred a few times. The CDR3 loop reads CASSQDVASGEQETQYF. As DNA, the CDR3 is TGTGCCAGCAGCCAAGATGTGGCTAGCGGCGAACAAGAGACCCAGTACTTC. This chain joins TRBV4-2 and TRBJ2-5; 7 bases match TRBD2. CDR3 size: 17 residues. The J segment lost 2 bases and the V segment lost 0 bases, leaving 9 bases of the junction unmatched. Germline CDR1 LGHNA, CDR2 YNFKEQ.

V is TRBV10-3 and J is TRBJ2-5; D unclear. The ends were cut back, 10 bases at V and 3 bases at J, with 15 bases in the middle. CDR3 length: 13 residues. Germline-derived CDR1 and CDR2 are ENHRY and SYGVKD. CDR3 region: CASSRLEKETQYF. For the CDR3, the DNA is TGTGCCAGCTCCAGGCTAGAGAAAGAGACCCAGTACTTC.

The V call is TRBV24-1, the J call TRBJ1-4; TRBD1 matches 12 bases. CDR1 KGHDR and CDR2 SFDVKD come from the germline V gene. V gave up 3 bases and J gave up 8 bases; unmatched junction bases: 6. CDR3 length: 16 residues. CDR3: CATSDRPGQGAEKLFF. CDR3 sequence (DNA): TGTGCCACCAGTGATAGACCGGGACAGGGGGCAGAAAAACTGTTTTTT.

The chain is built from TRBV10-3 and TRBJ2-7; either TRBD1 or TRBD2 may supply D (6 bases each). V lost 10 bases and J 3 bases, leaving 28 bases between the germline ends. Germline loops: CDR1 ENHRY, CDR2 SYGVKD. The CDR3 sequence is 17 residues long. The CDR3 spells CASAWGEDRDNFYEQYF. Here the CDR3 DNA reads TGTGCCAGCGCCTGGGGGGAGGACCGGGACAACTTCTACGAGCAGTACTTC.

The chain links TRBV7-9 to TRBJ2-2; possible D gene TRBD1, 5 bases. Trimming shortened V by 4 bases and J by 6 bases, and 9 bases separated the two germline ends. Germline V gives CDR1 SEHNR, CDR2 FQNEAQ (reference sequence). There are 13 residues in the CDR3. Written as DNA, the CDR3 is TGTGCCAGCAGCTGGCAGGGTTCCGGGGAGCTGTTTTTT. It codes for CASSWQGSGELFF.

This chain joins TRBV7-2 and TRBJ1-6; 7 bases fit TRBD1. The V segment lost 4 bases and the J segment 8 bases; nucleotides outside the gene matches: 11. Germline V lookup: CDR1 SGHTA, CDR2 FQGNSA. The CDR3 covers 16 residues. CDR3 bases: TGTGCCAGCAGCTCCCGGGGGGGACAGATCCATTCACCCCTCCACTTT. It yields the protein CASSSRGGQIHSPLHF.

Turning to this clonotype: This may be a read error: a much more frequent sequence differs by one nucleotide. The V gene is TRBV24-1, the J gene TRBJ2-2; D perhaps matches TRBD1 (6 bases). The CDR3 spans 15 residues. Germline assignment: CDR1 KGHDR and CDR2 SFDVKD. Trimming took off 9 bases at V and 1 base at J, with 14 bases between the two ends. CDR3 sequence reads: CATGAGTLNTGELFF. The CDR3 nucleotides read TGTGCCACCGGTGCCGGGACATTGAACACCGGGGAGCTGTTTTTT.

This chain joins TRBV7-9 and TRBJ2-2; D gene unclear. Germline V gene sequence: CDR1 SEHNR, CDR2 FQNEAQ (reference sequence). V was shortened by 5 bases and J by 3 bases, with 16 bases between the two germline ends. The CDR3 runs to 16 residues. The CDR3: CASSRRSGRDTGELFF. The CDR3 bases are TGTGCCAGCAGCCGCCGGTCGGGCAGAGACACCGGGGAGCTGTTTTTT.

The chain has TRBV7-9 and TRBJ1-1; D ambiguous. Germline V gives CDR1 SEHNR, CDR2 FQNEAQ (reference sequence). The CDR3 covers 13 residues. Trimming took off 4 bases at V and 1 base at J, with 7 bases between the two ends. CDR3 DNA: TGTGCCAGCAGCTCACCATGGAACACTGAAGCTTTCTTT. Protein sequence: CASSSPWNTEAFF.

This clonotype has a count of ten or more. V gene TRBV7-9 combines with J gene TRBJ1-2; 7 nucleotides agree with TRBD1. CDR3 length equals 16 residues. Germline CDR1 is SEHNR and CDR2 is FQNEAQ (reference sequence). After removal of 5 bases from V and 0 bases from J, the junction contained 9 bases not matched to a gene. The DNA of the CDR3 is TGTGCCAGCAGCAACGCGGGGACAGTCACTAACTATGGCTACACCTTC. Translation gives CASSNAGTVTNYGYTF.